Listed here are 13 T cell receptor beta chains from one sample, sequenced in a study of cytomegalovirus exposure and HLA in healthy donors. 60 Vbeta and 13 Jbeta primers were used in PCR. Sequencing used immunoSEQ multiplex PCR; TCRdb keeps in-frame clones, though not all of them. The data show 100,000 to 150,000 clones, and the top ten clones hold 2% to 2.5%. Sequencing input: PBMCs. The receptors shown here come from a middle-aged man in good health and CMV-seronegative.

The rearrangement links TRBV7-6 to TRBJ1-1; D unclear. CDR1 and CDR2 (germline): SGHVS, FNYEAQ. The germline V and J ends were trimmed by 5 bases and 3 bases, with 13 bases remaining between them. The CDR3 consists of 14 residues. The CDR3 region is CASSKDEGYTEAFF. The CDR3 DNA reads as TGTGCCAGCAGCAAAGACGAGGGTTACACTGAAGCTTTCTTT.

The rearrangement joins TRBV28 to TRBJ1-5, with a weak D call TRBD1 (6 bases). V gave up 4 bases and J gave up 4 bases, with 17 bases separating them. CDR1 and CDR2 (germline): MDHEN, SYDVKM. The CDR3 totals 16 residues. Here the CDR3 DNA reads TGTGCCAGCAGTTCCCCGCGGGGGGCGCTGAATCAGCCCCAGCATTTT. It specifies CASSSPRGALNQPQHF. The entire variable domain, with the rest obtained from reference TRBV28 and TRBJ1-5, is as follows: DVKVTQSSRYLVKRTGEKVFLECVQDMDHENMFWYRQDPGLGLRLIYFSYDVKMKEKGDIPEGYSVSREKKERFSLILESASTNQTSMYLCASSSPRGALNQPQHFGDGTRLSIL.

The rearrangement links TRBV28 to TRBJ2-2; a weak D match, TRBD2 (7 bases). Germline V gene sequence: CDR1 MDHEN, CDR2 SYDVKM. There are 16 residues in the CDR3. V was shortened by 6 bases and J by 4 bases, with 18 bases between the two germline ends. The CDR3 DNA is TGTGCCAGCAGCCGGAGGGGGGGTATAAGCACCGGGGAGCTGTTTTTT. As protein: CASSRRGGISTGELFF. The full variable domain, with the rest looked up from reference TRBV28 and TRBJ2-2, is DVKVTQSSRYLVKRTGEKVFLECVQDMDHENMFWYRQDPGLGLRLIYFSYDVKMKEKGDIPEGYSVSREKKERFSLILESASTNQTSMYLCASSRRGGISTGELFFGEGSRLTVL.

The chain uses TRBV5-8 and TRBJ2-5, with D possibly being TRBD1 (7 bases). V dropped 5 bases and J dropped 4 bases, with 24 bases sitting between them. Germline V CDR1 and CDR2: SGHTS, YDEGEE. The CDR3 loop spans 17 amino acids. CDR3 in amino acids: CASRHRGGGTRRETQYF. CDR3 in DNA: TGTGCCAGCAGACACAGGGGTGGCGGGACCCGTAGAGAGACCCAGTACTTC.

V gene TRBV5-1 combines with J gene TRBJ1-2, with TRBD1 matching over 7 bases. There are 15 residues in the CDR3. Per germline, CDR1 SGHRS and CDR2 YFSETQ. J lost 11 bases, V lost 0 bases, and 13 bases had no gene match. The CDR3 bases are TGCGCCAGCAGCTTGGGCGTGACAGAGGGGGCTGGGTACACCTTC. Encoded protein: CASSLGVTEGAGYTF.

The chain recombines TRBV5-5 with TRBJ2-7, with a tentative D call TRBD1 (5 bases). The CDR3 is 16 amino acids. Trimming shortened V by 0 bases and J by 2 bases, and 15 bases separated the two germline ends. Germline CDR1 and CDR2: SGHKS and YYEKEE (reference sequence). The CDR3 sequence: CASSLGPLPGTYEQYF. The CDR3, as DNA: TGTGCCAGCAGCTTGGGCCCACTTCCAGGGACCTACGAGCAGTACTTC.

This chain links TRBV28 with TRBJ1-2; D unresolved. CDR3 length: 13 amino acids. Germline V gene data show CDR1 as MDHEN and CDR2 as SYDVKM. With 6 bases removed from V and 8 bases from J, the gap between germline ends came to 16 bases. This chain's CDR3 is CASRPPKSRGYTF. The CDR3 region has the DNA TGTGCCAGCAGACCCCCAAAGTCCAGGGGCTACACCTTC.

The chain's CDR3 is CASSLAALAGEQYF. The CDR3 bases are TGTGCCAGCAGCTTAGCTGCACTAGCGGGCGAGCAGTACTTC. V usage is TRBV7-9 and J usage is TRBJ2-7; TRBD2 agrees at 9 bases. V was clipped by 0 bases and J by 6 bases; unmatched bases: 3. The CDR3 sequence is 14 residues long. Germline V gene lookup returns CDR1 SEHNR and CDR2 FQNEAQ (reference sequence).

V usage is TRBV29-1 and J usage is TRBJ2-7; the D gene is possibly TRBD1 (5 bases). Germline V gene data show CDR1 as SQVTM and CDR2 as ANQGSEA. V was clipped by 6 bases and J by 6 bases, with 12 bases between them. CDR3 size: 11 residues. CDR3 residues: CSVDSLGEQYF. The DNA of the CDR3 is TGCAGCGTCGACAGTTTAGGCGAGCAGTACTTC.

This chain joins TRBV19 and TRBJ2-1; 8 bases are a match to TRBD2. Germline V gene lookup returns CDR1 LNHDA and CDR2 SQIVND (reference sequence). The CDR3 consists of 18 residues. Trimming removed 0 bases from V and 7 bases from J; junction bases left unmatched: 14. CDR3 sequence (DNA): TGTGCCAGTAGTATAGATCTAACCGGGGGCGGGAGGCGGAATGAGCAGTTCTTC. Protein product: CASSIDLTGGGRRNEQFF.

Turning to this clone: One end of the junction does not line up with germline, which may come from a read error. The chain links TRBV7-7 to TRBJ2-5, with D tentatively TRBD2 (7 bases). This CDR3 is built from 13 residues. Germline CDR1 is SSHAT and CDR2 is FNYEAQ (reference sequence). The CDR3 sequence is CASSGDTSETQYF. CDR3 sequence (DNA): TGTGCTAGCAGCGGGGACACCTCAGAGACCCAGTACTTC.

The gene calls are TRBV6-8 and TRBJ2-5; 14 nucleotides align to TRBD2. Trimming cost V 5 bases and J 3 bases; bases outside gene matches: 17. This CDR3 comprises 20 residues. CDR1 MNHGY and CDR2 SAAAGT come from the germline V gene. The CDR3 region has the DNA TGTGCCAGCAGTAGACGAACCGGGACTAGCGGGAGCTGGGTAGAAGAGACCCAGTACTTC. Translation: CASSRRTGTSGSWVEETQYF.

In DNA, the CDR3 is TGCGCCAGCAGCCCGGAGGTTCGGACGAGTAGCTCCTACGAGCAGTACTTC. Protein: CASSPEVRTSSSYEQYF. This sequence joins TRBV5-1 and TRBJ2-7; tentative D call: TRBD2 (5 bases). Germline loops: CDR1 SGHRS, CDR2 YFSETQ. V was clipped by 4 bases and J by 0 bases, with 20 bases between them. CDR3 size: 17 residues.